This T cell receptor beta chain was found in a study of T cells expressing NK-cell markers (dated by TCRdb to 2019 to 2021). As for the study more broadly: In sorted CD3+CD56+NKG2C+, CD3+CD56+NKG2C- and CD3+CD56-NKG2C+ T-cell subsets from several donors, TCR beta-chain repertoires were profiled. All eight donors whose samples were sequenced were randomly selected healthy volunteers, three of them men and five women. The libraries were sequenced on Illumina HiSeq 2000/2500, MiSeq or NextSeq, producing 2 x 150 bp reads. Among the eight sequenced donors, only one was HCMV-seronegative, while the other seven were HCMV-seropositive.

Broader findings and caveats from the paper: Those dominant clonotypes were again the most abundant among CD3+CD56-NKG2C+ cells in a handful of donors, at about 25-60.1%. It remained unclear whether the expanded NKG2C-expressing T cell clones were specific for HCMV antigens. In several donors, the dominant CD3+CD56+NKG2C+ clonotypes were found to rank among the top 10 CD8+ clonotypes and to make up roughly 1.0-8% of CD8+ T cells.

A commercial ELISA kit detecting HCMV-specific IgG in serum was used to determine HCMV serostatus. Ficoll density gradient centrifugation was used to isolate peripheral blood mononuclear cells from blood. The CDR3 covers 15 residues, taking in both the cysteine and the phenylalanine. Only the protein is on record. Worth noting for this clonotype: Its antigen is not yet known.

Sequencing relied on an Illumina HiSeq 2000. TCR beta cDNA libraries were prepared using 5'RACE template switching, which introduced a universal primer site and unique molecular identifiers. Synthesis of cDNA was primed from the TCR beta constant segment and was followed by two consecutive PCR amplification steps. In the authors' own workflow: MIGEC handled demultiplexing of the reads and grouping by UMI, while MiTCR was used to assemble and quantify clonotypes. To exclude erroneous sequences, any TCR cDNA sequence not supported by at least two reads was discarded. The tcR package was used for downstream repertoire analysis, and clonotypes were matched between fractions using CDR3 nucleotide sequence together with V segment. VDJmatch was used to annotate antigen specificity against VDJdb, with one amino acid substitution in CDR3 permitted. Reprocessed by TCRdb, the reads give a single entry per CDR3 protein sequence, without DNA. What appears here as the V and J calls and clone size reflects TCRdb's work, not the paper's. The table of this sample itemizes 350,000 to 400,000 distinct CDR3 sequences. Jointly, the top ten make up approximately 12% of the sample.

What was sequenced was blood T cells: a sorted CD56 or NKG2C T cell subset, CD4+ or CD8+ T cells, or bulk PBMC T cells (not recorded which). The TCR sequence derives from a woman in her fifties or sixties in good health. Donor details come from another sample of the same person, matched by shared clones. In this chain, TRBV12-3 or TRBV12-4 is recombined with TRBJ2-1; TCRdb calls TRBD1, which cannot be checked without DNA. The CDR3 protein sequence reads: CASRPPGLRYNEQFF.